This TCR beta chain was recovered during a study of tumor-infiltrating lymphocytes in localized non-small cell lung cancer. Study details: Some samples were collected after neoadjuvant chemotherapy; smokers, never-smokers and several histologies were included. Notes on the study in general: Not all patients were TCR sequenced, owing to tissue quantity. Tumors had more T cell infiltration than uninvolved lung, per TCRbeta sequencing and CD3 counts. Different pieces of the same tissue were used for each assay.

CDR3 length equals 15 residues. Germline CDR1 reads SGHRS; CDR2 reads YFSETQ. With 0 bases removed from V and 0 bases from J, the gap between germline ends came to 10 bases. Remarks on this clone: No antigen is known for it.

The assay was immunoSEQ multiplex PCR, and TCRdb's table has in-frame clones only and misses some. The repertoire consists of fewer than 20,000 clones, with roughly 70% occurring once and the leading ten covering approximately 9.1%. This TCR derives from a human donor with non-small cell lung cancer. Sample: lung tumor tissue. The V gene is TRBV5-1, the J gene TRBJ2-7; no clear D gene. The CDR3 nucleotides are TGCGCCAGCAGCTTGGAGTCGTTTAGCTCCTACGAGCAGTACTTC. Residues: CASSLESFSSYEQYF.